This is a list of T cell receptor beta chains from one sample in a study of T cell responses to AZD1222 COVID-19 vaccine. The table came from immunoSEQ multiplex PCR; TCRdb's copy has only in-frame clones and leaves some out. The sample has about 140,000 clones; 80% to 95% are singletons. The sequenced sample was peripheral blood, obtained 28 days after the second AZD1222 dose. The receptors stem from an adult who received the AZD1222 COVID-19 vaccine. CDR3s include the opening cysteine and the closing phenylalanine or tryptophan. Fields, in order: CDR3 DNA, CDR3 protein, J gene, V gene, clone size, D gene. The D gene is left open where the match is weak. Clone sizes are given selectively: once, few, many, or a class where the clone is expanded.

TGCGCCAGCAGCCAAGCGCCCCCCCAAAGTTACACCGGGGAGCTGTTTTTT CASSQAPPQSYTGELFF TRBJ2-2 TRBV4-1 few .
TGCGCCAGCAGCGGACAGGGAGGCTATGGCTACACCTTC CASSGQGGYGYTF TRBJ1-2 TRBV10-1 . TRBD1
TGTGCCAGCAGCGGACTTAGGGGGCTGGACACTGAAGCTTTCTTT CASSGLRGLDTEAFF TRBJ1-1 TRBV11-2 . TRBD1
TGTGCCAGCAGTTACTCGGGACACAAAACGTCCCCCCTCCACTTT CASSYSGHKTSPLHF TRBJ1-6 TRBV6-5 . .
TGTGCCAGTAGTCTACCCGGGACACTACACCTGTTGACACACCGGCCTGAAGCTTTCTTT CASSLPGTLHLLTHRPEAFF TRBJ1-1 TRBV19 . .
TGTGCCAGCAGCCAAACACCGAACACTGAAGCTTTCTTT CASSQTPNTEAFF TRBJ1-1 TRBV3-1/TRBV3-2 . .
TGTGCCAGCAGTTATACAGGGGTCGGAACCGGGGAGCTGTTTTTT CASSYTGVGTGELFF TRBJ2-2 TRBV27 . TRBD1
TGTGCCAGCAGCGGACGACGAATCTCTGGAAACACCATATATTTT CASSGRRISGNTIYF TRBJ1-3 TRBV6-5 . .
TGTGCCAGCAGCTTAGCAGGGAACACTGAAGCTTTCTTT CASSLAGNTEAFF TRBJ1-1 TRBV7-9 . .
TGTGCCAGCTCCGACCAAGCTTATAGCAATCAGCCCCAGCATTTT CASSDQAYSNQPQHF TRBJ1-5 TRBV18 . .
TGTGCCAGCAGTCGAGCGGGTAGCGGGAGAGGTGAGACCCAGTACTTC CASSRAGSGRGETQYF TRBJ2-5 TRBV6-2/TRBV6-3 . TRBD2
TGCGCCAGCAGCTCGGGACAGCCTAATAGCAATCAGCCCCAGCATTTT CASSSGQPNSNQPQHF TRBJ1-5 TRBV5-1 . TRBD1
TGTGCCACGGGCCTGGATTATTCACCCCTCCACTTT CATGLDYSPLHF TRBJ1-6 TRBV15 . .
TGTGCCAGCAGCTTATCTAACCGGCAAGAGACCCAGTACTTC CASSLSNRQETQYF TRBJ2-5 TRBV7-3 . .
TGTGCCAGCAGCCCAGCGGGAGTTTACGAGCAGTACTTC CASSPAGVYEQYF TRBJ2-7 TRBV3-1/TRBV3-2 . TRBD2
TGTGCCAGCAGTGCTCTCCCCTCACCCCTCCACTTT CASSALPSPLHF TRBJ1-6 TRBV28 . .
TGTGCCAGCAGTGGGGACACAGACTCCTACGAGCAGTACTTC CASSGDTDSYEQYF TRBJ2-7 TRBV28 . .
. CSVPRVGMGTFF TRBJ1-1 TRBV29-1 . .
TGTGCCAGCACAGCGGCCCTCGAGCCCCGCTCTGGAAACACCATATATTTT CASTAALEPRSGNTIYF TRBJ1-3 TRBV28 . .
TGTGCCAGCAGCCCCCCGGGACAGGGGGGGACTAGCTACACCTTC CASSPPGQGGTSYTF TRBJ1-2 TRBV3-1/TRBV3-2 . TRBD1
TGTGCCAGTTCCAAGACAGGGGCAACTGAAGCTTTCTTT CASSKTGATEAFF TRBJ1-1 TRBV28 . TRBD1
TGTGCCAGCAGTTTACCTGGGAAGGGGGAGACCCAGTACTTC CASSLPGKGETQYF TRBJ2-5 TRBV27 . .
TGTGCCAGCAGCTCGGACCTACCGAAAAACATTCAGTACTTC CASSSDLPKNIQYF TRBJ2-4 TRBV7-9 . .
TGTGCCATCAGTGAGTCGGCAGGGATCTCCTACGAGCAGTACTTC CAISESAGISYEQYF TRBJ2-7 TRBV10-3 . .
TGTGCCAGCAGTCCTAGGGCCCGGACAGGGGATCCCTATGGCTACACCTTC CASSPRARTGDPYGYTF TRBJ1-2 TRBV27 . TRBD1
TGTGCCATAGACAGGGGGCGAAATTCACCCCTCCACTTT CAIDRGRNSPLHF TRBJ1-6 TRBV30 . TRBD1
TGCGCCAGCAGCGGGGGACAGGCGAACACTGAAGCTTTCTTT CASSGGQANTEAFF TRBJ1-1 TRBV5-1 . TRBD1
TGTGCCAGCAGCCCCGGGGCGGGGTACCTCTCTGGGGCCAACGTCCTGACTTTC CASSPGAGYLSGANVLTF TRBJ2-6 TRBV7-8 . .
TGTGCCAGCAGCGTACTAGCCCTGGTCCCAGATACGCAGTATTTT CASSVLALVPDTQYF TRBJ2-3 TRBV5-4 few .
TGTGCCAGCAGACTCCCGGGACTAGGATACAATGAGCAGTTCTTC CASRLPGLGYNEQFF TRBJ2-1 TRBV7-9 . TRBD2
TGTGCCAGCAGCGCAGGACTAGCGACGGAGCAGTACTTC CASSAGLATEQYF TRBJ2-7 TRBV9 . TRBD2
TGCAGTGCTAGTAGAGCCGCGAGTACCGGGGAGCTGTTTTTT CSASRAASTGELFF TRBJ2-2 TRBV20-1 . .
TGTGCCAGCAGCTTAGCGGGGAACGATGAAAAACTGTTTTTT CASSLAGNDEKLFF TRBJ1-4 TRBV11-2 . .
TGCGCCAGCAGTGAGTCGGGGGGCTCAGGAAACACCATATATTTT CASSESGGSGNTIYF TRBJ1-3 TRBV10-2 . .
TGTGCCAGTAGTATAGTAACAGGGGGCTCTGAAGCTTTCTTT CASSIVTGGSEAFF TRBJ1-1 TRBV19 . TRBD1
TGCGCCAGCAGTCCCCAGGGCCTGGGGAATCAGCCCCAGCATTTT CASSPQGLGNQPQHF TRBJ1-5 TRBV5-1 . .
TGTGCCAGCAGCCAGGTTACAGGGTTAGTGCAGTTCTTC CASSQVTGLVQFF TRBJ2-1 TRBV3-1/TRBV3-2 . .
TGCGCCAGCAGCCAGCGGGAGGGCAAGCAGTTCTTC CASSQREGKQFF TRBJ2-1 TRBV5-1 . TRBD2
TGTGCCACTCAGTTTAGCGGGAGGGCCAGAGATACGCAGTATTTT CATQFSGRARDTQYF TRBJ2-3 TRBV6-5 . TRBD2
TGTGCCAGCACCCTAGACAGAGGCTATGGCTACACCTTC CASTLDRGYGYTF TRBJ1-2 TRBV28 . .
TGTGCCAGCAGTTACCGGGGACTGACTGGCTATGGCTACACCTTC CASSYRGLTGYGYTF TRBJ1-2 TRBV6-5 once .
TGTGCCAGTAGCTTGGGACAGATGAACACTGAAGCTTTCTTT CASSLGQMNTEAFF TRBJ1-1 TRBV19 . TRBD1
TGTGCCAGCAGCTTAAGAGGGGACAGGAACACTGAAGCTTTCTTT CASSLRGDRNTEAFF TRBJ1-1 TRBV7-6 . TRBD1
TGTGCCAGCAGCGGCTTAAGGACAGGGCGTAAGACTAGCGGGAGGGAGACCCAGTACTTC CASSGLRTGRKTSGRETQYF TRBJ2-5 TRBV7-8 . TRBD2
TGTGCCAGCAGCGTTAGCGGGAGGGAGACCGGGGAGCTGTTTTTT CASSVSGRETGELFF TRBJ2-2 TRBV11-3 once TRBD2
TGTGCCAGCAGCGGACAGCTGAACACTGAAGCTTTCTTT CASSGQLNTEAFF TRBJ1-1 TRBV7-2 . .
TGTGCCAGCATCGGAGTGGATGCTAGATACGAGGAGTATTTT CASIGVDARYEEYF TRBJ2-3 TRBV7-9 . .
TGCAGTGCTAGTCGCCCCCGGGGGGACCGCTCTGGAAACACCATATATTTT CSASRPRGDRSGNTIYF TRBJ1-3 TRBV20-1 . .
TGTGCCAGCAGTTCGGACAGGGCGTACGAGCAGTACTTC CASSSDRAYEQYF TRBJ2-7 TRBV27 . TRBD1
TGTGCCAGCTCCCTCGGCGGGGAAAGCACTGAAGCTTTCTTT CASSLGGESTEAFF TRBJ1-1 TRBV18 . .
TGTGCCAGTAGTATCGGGAGCGGGAGGATGTCCGGGGAGCTGTTTTTT CASSIGSGRMSGELFF TRBJ2-2 TRBV19 . TRBD2
TGTGCCATCCGGACAGACGCTAACTATGGCTACACCTTC CAIRTDANYGYTF TRBJ1-2 TRBV10-3 . .
TGTGCCAGCAGCGAAACAGAAAGTGGCTACACCTTC CASSETESGYTF TRBJ1-2 TRBV28 . .
TGTGCCAGCAGCCACTCCACAGATACGCAGTATTTT CASSHSTDTQYF TRBJ2-3 TRBV12-3/TRBV12-4 . .